A selection of T cell receptor beta chains follows, all from one sample in a study of CD8 T cells in ankylosing spondylitis. MiXCR, run by TCRdb on the 5' RACE reads, gives a single entry per CDR3 protein. The sample carries under 130,000 distinct CDR3 sequences, approximately 25% recorded once. Material for sequencing was synovial fluid, either unsorted or a sorted T cell fraction (not recorded which). Receptors were obtained from a male donor with ankylosing spondylitis. CDR3s include the opening cysteine and the closing phenylalanine or tryptophan. The D gene is left open where the match is weak. Clone size appears in some rows only: once, few, many, or a class for an expanded clone.

>TRBJ2-5|few|TRBV20-1|NA
TGCAGTGCTAGAGATCGGTCAGGTCGGACCCAGTACTTC
CSARDRSGRTQYF
>TRBJ1-1|few|TRBV20-1|NA
TGCAGTGCTAGAGAGGACACCTACACTGAAGCTTTCTTT
CSAREDTYTEAFF
>TRBJ1-4|medium-sized|TRBV20-1|NA
TGCAGTGCTAGCTACAGGGACGCTTCAACTAATGAAAAACTGTTTTTT
CSASYRDASTNEKLFF
>TRBJ2-3|once|TRBV5-1|NA
TGCGCCAGCAGCTTGGGAGAGTACCGCACAGATACGCAGTATTTT
CASSLGEYRTDTQYF
>TRBJ2-7|few|TRBV5-1|NA
TGCGCCAGCAGATACCGGGACTCGCTCTACGAGCAGTACTTC
CASRYRDSLYEQYF
>TRBJ2-7|NA|TRBV6-5|NA
TGTGCCAGCAGTTCACAGGGAGTCACCTACGAGCAGTACTTC
CASSSQGVTYEQYF
>TRBJ1-1|few|TRBV7-9|NA
TGTGCCAGCAGCCAAATCGAAACGGGCACTGAAGCTTTCTTT
CASSQIETGTEAFF
>TRBJ1-3|NA|TRBV7-9|NA
TGTGCCAGCAGCTTTGGGAGAAACACCATATATTTT
CASSFGRNTIYF
>TRBJ2-5|once|TRBV20-1|TRBD2
TGCAGTGCTAGGCCCGGGGGGTACCAAGAGACCCAGTACTTC
CSARPGGYQETQYF
>TRBJ2-1|NA|TRBV7-2|TRBD2
TGTGCCAGCAGCTTTGCTAGCGGGAGTTCCTACAATGAGCAGTTCTTC
CASSFASGSSYNEQFF
>TRBJ2-5|many|TRBV20-1|TRBD2
TGCAGTGCCCCGGCGGCGGGAGGGCGGGAGACCCAGTACTTC
CSAPAAGGRETQYF
>TRBJ2-1|NA|TRBV3-1|NA
TGTGCCAGCAGCCCGTATAGTAAGGGCACCTACAATGAGCAGTTCTTC
CASSPYSKGTYNEQFF
>TRBJ1-3|NA|TRBV7-6|TRBD1
TGTGCCAGCAGCCTCCGACAGGGCGCTGGAAACACCATATATTTT
CASSLRQGAGNTIYF
>TRBJ2-4|NA|TRBV7-2|NA
TGTGCCAGCAGCCGATCTTGGGGGACAGCGGGCATTCAGTACTTC
CASSRSWGTAGIQYF
>TRBJ1-2|few|TRBV6-2/TRBV6-3|NA
TGTGCCAGCAGTGACGATTACTATGGCTACACCTTC
CASSDDYYGYTF
>TRBJ1-1|NA|TRBV20-1|TRBD1
TGCAGTGCTAGATCGGGACAGCAAGACACTGAAGCTTTCTTT
CSARSGQQDTEAFF
>TRBJ2-4|NA|TRBV13|NA
TGTGCCAGCAGCTTAGAGGGGACCACCGGTAGCATTCAGTACTTC
CASSLEGTTGSIQYF
>TRBJ2-5|NA|TRBV20-1|TRBD1
TGCAGTGCCTACGACAGGGGGCGTTTAGAGACCCAGTACTTC
CSAYDRGRLETQYF
>TRBJ2-7|NA|TRBV19|NA
TGTGCCAGTAGTCCCGGGTTCGACAGAAGCTCCTACGAGCAGTACTTC
CASSPGFDRSSYEQYF
>TRBJ2-1|few|TRBV11-2|NA
TGTGCCAGCAGCTTCTACCTTTACAATGAGCAGTTCTTC
CASSFYLYNEQFF
>TRBJ1-4|few|TRBV4-1|NA
TGCGCCAGCAGCCAAGGCTGGGGGGATAATGAAAAACTGTTTTTT
CASSQGWGDNEKLFF
>TRBJ2-4|NA|TRBV20-1|TRBD2
TGCAGTGCTAGGGGTACTAGCGGGGAAGAAAACATTCAGTACTTC
CSARGTSGEENIQYF
>TRBJ2-1|few|TRBV11-1|TRBD2
TGTGCCAGCAGCTTACGGACTAGCCTTATCATGGGGGTTTACAATGAGCAGTTCTTC
CASSLRTSLIMGVYNEQFF
>TRBJ1-2|few|TRBV12-3/TRBV12-4|NA
TGTGCCAGCAGTCTACGGGGGAGTAGGGGCTACACCTTC
CASSLRGSRGYTF
>TRBJ2-1|NA|TRBV24-1|NA
TGTGCCACCAGTGGGCTTATTGGGGATTTGAATGAGCAGTTCTTC
CATSGLIGDLNEQFF
>TRBJ2-7|few|TRBV2|NA
TGTGCCAGCAGTGAAACGGAGCAGTACTTC
CASSETEQYF
>TRBJ2-1|NA|TRBV29-1|NA
TGCAGCGTTGAAGGGGGTGTGGATGAGCAGTTCTTC
CSVEGGVDEQFF
>TRBJ1-4|NA|TRBV4-1|NA
TGCGCCAGCAGCCAAGATCGGGGACACTTAGAAAAACTGTTTTTT
CASSQDRGHLEKLFF
>TRBJ1-1|NA|TRBV14|NA
TGTGCCAGCAGCGTCAGGTTCCAGGGTGAAGCTTTCTTT
CASSVRFQGEAFF
>TRBJ2-5|NA|TRBV5-5|NA
TGTGCCAGCAGCTTGGTTCTGGCCAGGTACCAAGAGACCCAGTACTTC
CASSLVLARYQETQYF
>TRBJ2-5|few|TRBV30|NA
TGTGCCTGGAGTGTACAGCAAGAGACCCAGTACTTC
CAWSVQQETQYF
>TRBJ2-1|many|TRBV5-8|NA
TGTGCCAGCAGCTCCGAGACACGCAATGAGCAGTTCTTC
CASSSETRNEQFF
>TRBJ1-4|few|TRBV9|NA
TGTGCCAGCAGCCCGCGTGGGACCCCCCTTGCTGGTGAAAAACTGTTTTTT
CASSPRGTPLAGEKLFF
>TRBJ2-5|few|TRBV11-3|NA
TGTGCCAGCAGCTTAGAATCGGGACTTGAGACCCAGTACTTC
CASSLESGLETQYF
>TRBJ2-3|few|TRBV2|NA
TGTGCCAGCAGTGAAGCAAGCCTCCATCCACTAGCAGATACGCAGTATTTT
CASSEASLHPLADTQYF
>TRBJ2-5|few|TRBV12-3/TRBV12-4|NA
TGTGCCAGCAGTTTAGACTCCGGGGAAGAGACCCAGTACTTC
CASSLDSGEETQYF
>TRBJ2-1|NA|TRBV5-1|TRBD2
TGCGCCAGCAGCGCAGCGGGAGTGGGGAACGGTGAGCAGTTCTTC
CASSAAGVGNGEQFF
>TRBJ1-5|NA|TRBV12-3/TRBV12-4|TRBD1
TGTGCCAGCAGTCCCGGGACAGGGGGCGGTGGGAGCAATCAGCCCCAGCATTTT
CASSPGTGGGGSNQPQHF
>TRBJ2-4|NA|TRBV7-9|NA
TGTGCCAGCAAGGGACGGGGAAACATTCAGTACTTC
CASKGRGNIQYF
>TRBJ1-4|many|TRBV7-9|NA
TGTGCCAGCAGCTCCAGGGAAATCATCGAAAAACTGTTTTTT
CASSSREIIEKLFF
>TRBJ1-2|NA|TRBV6-2/TRBV6-3|NA
TGTGCCAGCAGTCATGGGGGAACCCCACCTGGCTACACCTTC
CASSHGGTPPGYTF
>TRBJ1-2|NA|TRBV29-1|NA
TGCAGCGTTGATCAGGGGTCGGGAGAGGACTATGGCTACACCTTC
CSVDQGSGEDYGYTF
>TRBJ2-3|many|TRBV5-1|NA
TGCGCCAGCAGCTTGGAGGGCACAGATACGCAGTATTTT
CASSLEGTDTQYF